Listed below are T cell receptor beta chains from one sample, sequenced in a study of control samples from healthy donors and cancer patients. Here immunoSEQ multiplex PCR was the method, and the copy in TCRdb shows in-frame clones only, minus some. The table includes 100,000 to 120,000 clones, around nine tenths detected once. Sequences were obtained from PBMCs. These receptors were taken from an older woman with lung cancer. The CDR3 runs from the conserved cysteine through the conserved F or W. Fields, in order: CDR3 DNA, CDR3 protein, J gene, D gene, V gene, clone size, CDR3 length. A D gene is named only where the DNA matches it firmly. Where a row states a size, it is once, few, many or the class of an expanded clone; other rows omit it.

cdr3_nt: TGCGCCAGCAGCTCAGGCCGTCTCGACACTGAAGCTTTCTTT
cdr3_aa: CASSSGRLDTEAFF
j_call: TRBJ1-1
d_call: NA
v_call: TRBV5-1
clone_size: NA
cdr3_length: 14

cdr3_nt: TGTGCCAGCAATCAGGGAGGGCAGCCCCAGCATTTT
cdr3_aa: CASNQGGQPQHF
j_call: TRBJ1-5
d_call: NA
v_call: TRBV3-1/TRBV3-2
clone_size: NA
cdr3_length: 12

cdr3_nt: TGTGCCAGCAGCTTAGCGCCCGTCTACGAGCAGTACTTC
cdr3_aa: CASSLAPVYEQYF
j_call: TRBJ2-7
d_call: NA
v_call: TRBV11-2
clone_size: NA
cdr3_length: 13

cdr3_nt: TGTGCCAGCAGCCAAAGACCGGATGGGACTGAAGCTTTCTTT
cdr3_aa: CASSQRPDGTEAFF
j_call: TRBJ1-1
d_call: NA
v_call: TRBV7-2
clone_size: few
cdr3_length: 14

cdr3_nt: TGTGCCAGCAGTGAACCTCTTACAGGGGATCATGGCTACACCTTC
cdr3_aa: CASSEPLTGDHGYTF
j_call: TRBJ1-2
d_call: TRBD1
v_call: TRBV6-1
clone_size: NA
cdr3_length: 15

cdr3_nt: TGCAGCGCCGTACGGGGCTACGAGCAGTACTTC
cdr3_aa: CSAVRGYEQYF
j_call: TRBJ2-7
d_call: NA
v_call: TRBV29-1
clone_size: NA
cdr3_length: 11

cdr3_nt: TGTGCCAGCAGTTTCGGGGGACCTAATTCACCCCTCCACTTT
cdr3_aa: CASSFGGPNSPLHF
j_call: TRBJ1-6
d_call: NA
v_call: TRBV28
clone_size: once
cdr3_length: 14

cdr3_nt: TGCAGTGCTAGTCCGGAAGTAGCGGGAGGCCGGTCAAGCACAGATACGCAGTATTTT
cdr3_aa: CSASPEVAGGRSSTDTQYF
j_call: TRBJ2-3
d_call: TRBD2
v_call: TRBV20-1
clone_size: NA
cdr3_length: 19

cdr3_nt: TGTGCCAGCTCACCGGCTTTGAGCGGGAGCTACAATGAGCAGTTCTTC
cdr3_aa: CASSPALSGSYNEQFF
j_call: TRBJ2-1
d_call: TRBD2
v_call: TRBV18
clone_size: NA
cdr3_length: 16

cdr3_nt: TGTGCCAGCAGCTTGAGCGGGACAGGGAGCTCTGGCTACACCTTC
cdr3_aa: CASSLSGTGSSGYTF
j_call: TRBJ1-2
d_call: TRBD1
v_call: TRBV5-8
clone_size: once
cdr3_length: 15

cdr3_nt: TGTGCCACCAGTGATAATCCGAGCGGAGCCGCGTACAATGAGCAGTTCTTC
cdr3_aa: CATSDNPSGAAYNEQFF
j_call: TRBJ2-1
d_call: NA
v_call: TRBV24-1
clone_size: NA
cdr3_length: 17

cdr3_nt: TGTGCCAGCAGCTTGGAGCTTCAAGAGACCCAGTACTTC
cdr3_aa: CASSLELQETQYF
j_call: TRBJ2-5
d_call: NA
v_call: TRBV7-2
clone_size: NA
cdr3_length: 13

cdr3_nt: TGCGGGGTAGCAGGGAGAAACACCATATATTTT
cdr3_aa: CGVAGRNTIYF
j_call: TRBJ1-3
d_call: NA
v_call: TRBV20-1
clone_size: NA
cdr3_length: 11

cdr3_nt: TGTGCCAGCTACCCGACAGGGGGGAACACTGAAGCTTTCTTT
cdr3_aa: CASYPTGGNTEAFF
j_call: TRBJ1-1
d_call: TRBD1
v_call: TRBV5-4
clone_size: NA
cdr3_length: 14

cdr3_nt: TGTGCCATACACGACAGAGTAGGGAATGAGCAGTTCTTC
cdr3_aa: CAIHDRVGNEQFF
j_call: TRBJ2-1
d_call: NA
v_call: TRBV6-6
clone_size: NA
cdr3_length: 13

cdr3_nt: TGTGCCAGCAGTTCCCCCGACCGCAATGAGCAGTTCTTC
cdr3_aa: CASSSPDRNEQFF
j_call: TRBJ2-1
d_call: NA
v_call: TRBV6-2/TRBV6-3
clone_size: NA
cdr3_length: 13

cdr3_nt: TGTGCCAGCTCACCAGACGGTAACACTGAAGCTTTCTTT
cdr3_aa: CASSPDGNTEAFF
j_call: TRBJ1-1
d_call: NA
v_call: TRBV18
clone_size: NA
cdr3_length: 13

cdr3_nt: TGTGCCAGCAGATCCCGTCTGGATCCTAACTATGGCTACACCTTC
cdr3_aa: CASRSRLDPNYGYTF
j_call: TRBJ1-2
d_call: NA
v_call: TRBV7-9
clone_size: NA
cdr3_length: 15

cdr3_nt: TGTGCCAGTAGTGCAGACAGGGGTGGCACTGAAGCTTTCTTT
cdr3_aa: CASSADRGGTEAFF
j_call: TRBJ1-1
d_call: TRBD1
v_call: TRBV19
clone_size: NA
cdr3_length: 14

cdr3_nt: TGTGCCTGGCTACTAGCGGGAGGCGGCAATGAGCAGTTCTTC
cdr3_aa: CAWLLAGGGNEQFF
j_call: TRBJ2-1
d_call: TRBD2
v_call: TRBV30
clone_size: NA
cdr3_length: 14

cdr3_nt: TGTGCCAGTAGTATAAAACAGAACTATGGCTACACCTTC
cdr3_aa: CASSIKQNYGYTF
j_call: TRBJ1-2
d_call: NA
v_call: TRBV19
clone_size: NA
cdr3_length: 13

cdr3_nt: TGTGCCAGCGGGAGACAGGGAGGAACTGAAGCTTTCTTT
cdr3_aa: CASGRQGGTEAFF
j_call: TRBJ1-1
d_call: TRBD1
v_call: TRBV5-4
clone_size: few
cdr3_length: 13

cdr3_nt: TGTGCCAGCAGTTTGCAGGTTCTCTCTGGAAACACCATATATTTT
cdr3_aa: CASSLQVLSGNTIYF
j_call: TRBJ1-3
d_call: NA
v_call: TRBV28
clone_size: NA
cdr3_length: 15

cdr3_nt: TGTGCCACAGAGGGGGAAGGGGGTGAGCAGTACTTC
cdr3_aa: CATEGEGGEQYF
j_call: TRBJ2-7
d_call: NA
v_call: TRBV6-6
clone_size: NA
cdr3_length: 12

cdr3_nt: TGTGCCAGCAGTGGAGCGGGAGAGTACAATGAGCAGTTCTTC
cdr3_aa: CASSGAGEYNEQFF
j_call: TRBJ2-1
d_call: TRBD2
v_call: TRBV28
clone_size: NA
cdr3_length: 14

cdr3_nt: TGTGCCACCAGCAGAGTAGGAGGACAGGGGAGAGACACTGAAGCTTTCTTT
cdr3_aa: CATSRVGGQGRDTEAFF
j_call: TRBJ1-1
d_call: TRBD1
v_call: TRBV15
clone_size: NA
cdr3_length: 17

cdr3_nt: TGTGCCACCCAACAGGTCCTCTATAATTCACCCCTCCACTTT
cdr3_aa: CATQQVLYNSPLHF
j_call: TRBJ1-6
d_call: NA
v_call: TRBV6-5
clone_size: NA
cdr3_length: 14